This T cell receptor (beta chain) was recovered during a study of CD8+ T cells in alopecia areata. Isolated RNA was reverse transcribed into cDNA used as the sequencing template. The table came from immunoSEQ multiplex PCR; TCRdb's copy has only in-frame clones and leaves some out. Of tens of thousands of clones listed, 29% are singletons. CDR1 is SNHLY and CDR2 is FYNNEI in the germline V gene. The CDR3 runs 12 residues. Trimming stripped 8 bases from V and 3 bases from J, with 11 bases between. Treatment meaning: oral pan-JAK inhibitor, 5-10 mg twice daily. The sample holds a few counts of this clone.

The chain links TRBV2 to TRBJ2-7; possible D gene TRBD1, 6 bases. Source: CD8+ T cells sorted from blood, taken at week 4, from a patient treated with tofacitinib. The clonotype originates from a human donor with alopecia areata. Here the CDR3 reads CASGQIGYEQYF. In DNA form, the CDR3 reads TGTGCCAGCGGACAGATCGGCTACGAGCAGTACTTC.